This TCR beta chain was recorded in a study of T cell responses to AZD1222 COVID-19 vaccine. Findings of the study overall: Vaccine-related CD4 TCRs covered spike, predominating at 160-218 and 743-854. Elevations in Spike-specific TCR breadth and depth followed administration of two AZD1222 doses. Nearly half of unique spike-specific TCRs reportedly avoided B.1.351 and B.1.1.7 mutated regions. Most donors were white British and more were female, and clonal diversity was possibly underestimated.

Concerning this clone: Its matching antigen is unknown.

Data came from immunoSEQ multiplex PCR; TCRdb stores just in-frame clones and leaves some out. The data hold approximately 120,000 clones, with 70% to 90% observed a single time. This specimen consisted of peripheral blood, obtained on day 0 of AZD1222 vaccination. The receptor was derived from an adult in good health.

As DNA, the CDR3 is TGTGCCAGCAGTTTAGGGCGGCAGTTGGATACGCAGTATTTT. Its translation is CASSLGRQLDTQYF. The chain employs TRBV27 and TRBJ2-3; D unclear. The CDR3 runs to 14 residues. V lost 2 bases and J 6 bases, leaving 12 bases between the germline ends. The V gene's germline CDR1 is MNHEY and CDR2 SMNVEV (reference sequence).